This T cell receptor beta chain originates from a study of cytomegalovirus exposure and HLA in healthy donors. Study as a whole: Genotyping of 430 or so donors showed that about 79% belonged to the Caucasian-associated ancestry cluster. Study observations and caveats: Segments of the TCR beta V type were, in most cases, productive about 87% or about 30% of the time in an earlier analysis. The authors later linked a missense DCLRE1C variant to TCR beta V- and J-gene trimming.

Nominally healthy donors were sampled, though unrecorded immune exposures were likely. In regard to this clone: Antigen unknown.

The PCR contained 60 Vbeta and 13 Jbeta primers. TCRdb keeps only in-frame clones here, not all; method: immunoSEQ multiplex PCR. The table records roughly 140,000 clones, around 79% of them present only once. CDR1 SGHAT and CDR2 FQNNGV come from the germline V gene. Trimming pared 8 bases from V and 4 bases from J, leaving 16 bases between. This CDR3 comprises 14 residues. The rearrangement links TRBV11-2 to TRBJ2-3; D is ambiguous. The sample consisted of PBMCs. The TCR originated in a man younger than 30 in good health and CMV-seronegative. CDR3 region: CASRSGFSPDTQYF. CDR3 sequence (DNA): TGTGCCAGCCGTTCCGGGTTCTCACCAGATACGCAGTATTTT.